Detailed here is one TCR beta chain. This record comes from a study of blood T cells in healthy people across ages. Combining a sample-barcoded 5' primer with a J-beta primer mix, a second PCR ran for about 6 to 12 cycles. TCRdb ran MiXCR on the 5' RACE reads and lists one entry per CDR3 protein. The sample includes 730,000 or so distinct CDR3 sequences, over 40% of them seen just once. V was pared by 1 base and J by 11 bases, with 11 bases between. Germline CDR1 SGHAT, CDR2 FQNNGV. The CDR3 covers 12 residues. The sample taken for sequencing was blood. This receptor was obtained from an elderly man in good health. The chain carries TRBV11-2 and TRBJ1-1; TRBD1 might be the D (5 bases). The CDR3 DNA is TGTGCCAGCAGCTTAGGCCAGGGCTACGCTTTCTTT. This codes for CASSLGQGYAFF.